Below are 28 T cell receptor beta chains sequenced from a single sample in a study of shared clonotypes between healthy human individuals. Profiled with immunoSEQ multiplex PCR; TCRdb holds only in-frame clones, not every one. Among hundreds of thousands of clones listed, approximately 96% were seen once. Terminally differentiated effector memory CD45RA+ cells were excluded by CCR7 positive selection of CD45RO-negative cells. The source material was naive CD8+ T cells sorted from blood. Every receptor here comes from a woman aged 30 to 39 in good health.

The chain uses TRBV5-6 and TRBJ2-7, with 7 bases that match TRBD1. Trimming cost V 4 bases and J 4 bases; bases outside gene matches: 8. This CDR3 spans 14 amino acids. CDR1 is SGHDT, CDR2 YYEEEE, per germline. The CDR3 bases are TGTGCCAGCAGCGATTGGGACAGACAATACGAGCAGTACTTC. This sequence encodes CASSDWDRQYEQYF.

The rearrangement joins TRBV6-6 to TRBJ1-1; D might be TRBD1 (5 bases). Trimming stripped 4 bases from V and 3 bases from J, with 6 bases between. CDR1 and CDR2 from the germline V gene are MNHNY and SVGAGI (reference sequence). The CDR3 has 12 residues. For the CDR3, the DNA is TGTGCCAGCAGTTTAGGGGACACTGAAGCTTTCTTT. It encodes CASSLGDTEAFF.

V usage is TRBV7-2 and J usage is TRBJ1-1; D gene unclear. The germline V and J ends were trimmed by 1 base and 0 bases, with 15 bases remaining between them. Germline CDR1 reads SGHTA; CDR2 reads FQGNSA. CDR3 length equals 17 residues. The CDR3 DNA reads TGTGCCAGCAGCTTAGATTATTTGAGGGAGATGAACACTGAAGCTTTCTTT. It yields the protein CASSLDYLREMNTEAFF. The complete variable domain, with remaining parts taken from reference TRBV7-2 and TRBJ1-1, reads GAGVSQSPSNKVTEKGKDVELRCDPISGHTALYWYRQSLGQGLEFLIYFQGNSAPDKSGLPSDRFSAERTGGSVSTLTIQRTQQEDSAVYLCASSLDYLREMNTEAFFGQGTRLTVV.

CDR3 DNA sequence: TGTGCCATCAGTGAACCTAGCAGTGATTCCTACAATGAGCAGTTCTTC. Translating it yields CAISEPSSDSYNEQFF. The V gene is TRBV10-3, the J gene TRBJ2-1; possibly TRBD2 for D (5 bases). Germline CDR1 and CDR2: ENHRY and SYGVKD. The CDR3 has 16 amino acids. V gave up 3 bases and J gave up 1 base, with 13 bases separating them.

The V call is TRBV2, the J call TRBJ2-5; 12 bases are a match to TRBD2. The CDR3 sequence is 16 residues long. V gave up 6 bases and J gave up 4 bases; unmatched junction bases: 9. Per the germline V gene, CDR1 is SNHLY and CDR2 is FYNNEI. DNA for the CDR3: TGTGCCAGCAGAAGGACTAGCGGGAAGCCGGGAGAGACCCAGTACTTC. Protein sequence: CASRRTSGKPGETQYF.

The V and J genes are TRBV9 and TRBJ2-1; 9 nucleotides match TRBD1. The germline CDR1 and CDR2 sequences are SGDLS and YYNGEE. The J segment lost 5 bases and the V segment lost 1 base, leaving 7 bases of the junction unmatched. This CDR3 spans 16 amino acids. The CDR3 region is CASSVSRRTGDNEQFF. CDR3 nucleotides: TGTGCCAGCAGCGTAAGCCGCCGGACAGGGGACAATGAGCAGTTCTTC.

A single count supports this clone. The V call is TRBV13, the J call TRBJ2-6; 9 positions match TRBD2. CDR1 and CDR2 (germline): PRHDT, FYEKMQ (reference sequence). The junction had 6 bases not matched to a gene; V was cut back by 1 base and J by 2 bases. The CDR3 spans 18 residues. The CDR3 sequence: CASSLETSGAAGANVLTF. CDR3 DNA: TGTGCCAGCAGCTTAGAGACTAGCGGAGCTGCTGGGGCCAACGTCCTGACTTTC.

The J gene is TRBJ2-2, the V gene TRBV12-5; weak D call: TRBD1 (6 bases). In germline, CDR1 is LGHNT, CDR2 FRNRAP. CDR3 length: 14 residues. The V end lost 7 bases, the J end lost 8 bases, and 17 bases lay between the germline ends. This CDR3 reads CASASTGRVGELFF. The CDR3 nucleotides are TGTGCTAGTGCCTCCACAGGGCGGGTTGGGGAGCTGTTTTTT.

This chain connects TRBV10-3 to TRBJ2-3; D is unclear. Germline CDR1 and CDR2: ENHRY and SYGVKD. The CDR3 sequence is 15 residues long. V was pared by 0 bases and J by 1 base, with 8 bases between. CDR3 sequence reads: CAISESNSGTDTQYF. Here the CDR3 DNA reads TGTGCCATCAGTGAGTCTAACTCGGGCACAGATACGCAGTATTTT.

The chain combines TRBV4-1 with TRBJ1-4, with D unclear. Trimming removed 1 base at V and 2 bases at J, with 14 bases between. Germline lookup yields CDR1 MGHRA and CDR2 YSYEKL. CDR3 length: 17 residues. The CDR3 sequence is CASSQGRRLGTNEKLFF. As DNA, the CDR3 is TGCGCCAGCAGCCAAGGGCGGAGGCTTGGCACTAATGAAAAACTGTTTTTT.

V gene TRBV9 combines with J gene TRBJ2-3; unclear D gene. V lost 9 bases to trimming and J lost 2 bases, with 16 bases between them. The CDR3 loop spans 14 amino acids. Germline V gene sequence: CDR1 SGDLS, CDR2 YYNGEE. The CDR3 here is CAKTPRRSTDTQYF. The DNA for the CDR3 is TGTGCCAAGACTCCGCGCCGGTCCACAGATACGCAGTATTTT.

The CDR3 spells CSAKVGGSFGYTF. As DNA, the CDR3 is TGCAGCGCCAAGGTGGGGGGCTCTTTTGGCTACACCTTC. V usage is TRBV29-1 and J usage is TRBJ1-2, with D possibly matching TRBD1 (6 bases). CDR1 and CDR2 (germline): SQVTM, ANQGSEA. Trimming removed 7 bases at V and 7 bases at J, with 19 bases between. The CDR3 runs 13 residues.

The rearrangement joins TRBV4-1 to TRBJ2-1; TRBD1 aligns across 7 bases. The junction had 8 bases not matched to a gene; V was cut back by 0 bases and J by 15 bases. CDR1 and CDR2 (germline): MGHRA, YSYEKL. The CDR3 has 13 residues. CDR3 nucleotides: TGCGCCAGCAGCCAAGATTATGTGAGGGGGCGGTTCTTC. It encodes CASSQDYVRGRFF.

The chain is built from TRBV7-8 and TRBJ2-7, with no clear D. The germline V and J ends were trimmed by 0 bases and 7 bases, with 19 bases remaining between them. The CDR3 length is 16 residues. Germline-derived CDR1 and CDR2 are SGHVS and FQNEAQ. CDR3 in DNA: TGTGCCAGCAGCTTAGCCCTGGACGATATGTACTGGGAGCAGTACTTC. Protein product: CASSLALDDMYWEQYF.

The chain recombines TRBV29-1 with TRBJ2-2; 7 nucleotides align to TRBD2. This CDR3 has 14 residues. With 7 bases clipped from V and 5 bases from J, the junction kept 10 bases outside the gene matches. CDR1 and CDR2 from the germline V gene are SQVTM and ANQGSEA. The CDR3 bases are TGCAGCGCCGCGGGAGCGGTGGATACCGGGGAGCTGTTTTTT. It is translated as CSAAGAVDTGELFF.

The rearrangement joins TRBV28 to TRBJ1-2; D is unresolved. The CDR3 extends over 14 amino acids. With 6 bases removed from V and 4 bases from J, the gap between germline ends came to 15 bases. The V gene's germline CDR1 is MDHEN and CDR2 SYDVKM. CDR3 nucleotide sequence: TGTGCCAGCAGCACCGGGCCTCCCCTCTATGGCTACACCTTC. Translating gives CASSTGPPLYGYTF.

The chain joins TRBV5-1 to TRBJ2-2; D is ambiguous. With 0 bases removed from V and 5 bases from J, the gap between germline ends came to 8 bases. The CDR3 totals 14 residues. The germline V gene encodes CDR1 SGHRS and CDR2 YFSETQ. In DNA form, the CDR3 reads TGCGCCAGCAGCTTGGTACAGCTAACCGGGGAGCTGTTTTTT. The encoded protein is CASSLVQLTGELFF.

The chain has TRBV9 and TRBJ2-5, with 9 positions matching TRBD2. Germline V CDR1 and CDR2: SGDLS, YYNGEE. CDR3 length: 17 residues. Trimming at V came to 0 bases and at J to 1 base, leaving 7 bases not matched to a gene. The CDR3 coding sequence is TGTGCCAGCAGCGTAGATAGGATTAGCGGGGGCCAAGAGACCCAGTACTTC. Its translation: CASSVDRISGGQETQYF.

This clone was counted a single time. The chain couples TRBV4-1 to TRBJ2-5; tentative D call: TRBD2 (5 bases). The V end was cut by 1 base, the J end by 5 bases, with 8 bases between. Germline assignment: CDR1 MGHRA and CDR2 YSYEKL. This CDR3 is 13 amino acids long. This chain's CDR3 is CASSQAPGETQYF. CDR3 nucleotide sequence: TGCGCCAGCAGCCAAGCTCCGGGGGAGACCCAGTACTTC.

The gene calls are TRBV28 and TRBJ1-2, with TRBD1 as a possible D gene (6 bases). The CDR3 sequence is 17 residues long. V was shortened by 1 base and J by 0 bases, with 15 bases between the two germline ends. Germline V lookup: CDR1 MDHEN, CDR2 SYDVKM. CDR3 coding DNA: TGTGCCAGCAGTTTATATCGACAGGAGATCTCTAACTATGGCTACACCTTC. Translation: CASSLYRQEISNYGYTF.

This clone was seen just once. The V gene is TRBV6-6, the J gene TRBJ1-2; the D is unclear. The CDR3 totals 15 residues. Germline V CDR1 and CDR2: MNHNY, SVGAGI (reference sequence). Trimming removed 6 bases from V and 7 bases from J, with 21 bases in between. The CDR3 region has the DNA TGTGCCAGCAGCCCAACCCCAGACCGGACTTTTGGCTACACCTTC. Translated, it gives CASSPTPDRTFGYTF.

This clone was detected only once. V and J are TRBV19 and TRBJ2-7, with 8 bases identical to TRBD2. V lost 3 bases and J lost 3; bases outside the gene matches: 7. The germline CDR1 and CDR2 sequences are LNHDA and SQIVND (reference sequence). This CDR3 contains 15 residues. The CDR3 DNA sequence: TGTGCCAGTAGTATGGATAGCGGGAAAAACTACGAGCAGTACTTC. Amino acids: CASSMDSGKNYEQYF.

The chain joins TRBV5-5 to TRBJ2-7, with D hard to call. Germline CDR1 SGHKS, CDR2 YYEKEE (reference sequence). CDR3 length equals 14 residues. V lost 1 base and J 2 bases, leaving 10 bases between the germline ends. The CDR3 reads CASSLYVDPYEQYF. CDR3 nucleotide sequence: TGTGCCAGCAGCTTGTATGTGGACCCCTACGAGCAGTACTTC.

CDR3 sequence (DNA): TGTGCCAGCAGCCGACTCGGGGAGAGGGAGACCCAGTACTTC. Protein: CASSRLGERETQYF. V is TRBV16 and J is TRBJ2-5; tentatively, D is TRBD2 (5 bases). From germline, CDR1 is KGHSY and CDR2 FQNENV. V shed 4 bases and J shed 5 bases, with 14 bases lying between them. This CDR3 has 14 residues.

The CDR3 bases are TGTGCCAGCAGCCCAACCCCCGAGACAGGATACTATGGCTACACCTTC. This sequence encodes CASSPTPETGYYGYTF. The rearrangement uses TRBV27 and TRBJ1-2, with D perhaps matching TRBD1 (6 bases). This CDR3 is built from 16 residues. Trimming cost V 6 bases and J 3 bases, with 20 bases left between them. Germline lookup yields CDR1 MNHEY and CDR2 SMNVEV (reference sequence).

The chain is built from TRBV5-5 and TRBJ2-1; 11 bases line up with TRBD2. Germline CDR1 is SGHKS and CDR2 is YYEKEE (reference sequence). There are 15 residues in the CDR3. The V gene end was trimmed by 4 bases and the J gene end by 2 bases; junction bases not matched to a gene: 2. CDR3 nucleotide sequence: TGTGCCAGCAGCGTTAGCGGGAGGGCCTACAATGAGCAGTTCTTC. It yields the protein CASSVSGRAYNEQFF.

The chain has TRBV5-1 and TRBJ2-5; no reliable D call. CDR1 SGHRS and CDR2 YFSETQ come from the germline V gene. Deletions cut 0 bases from V and 2 bases from J, with 17 bases between. There are 17 residues in the CDR3. The CDR3 is CASSLAATQSGQETQYF. CDR3 nucleotide sequence: TGCGCCAGCAGCTTGGCCGCGACGCAGTCCGGACAAGAGACCCAGTACTTC.

V gene TRBV27 combines with J gene TRBJ2-1; D call uncertain. Germline CDR1 is MNHEY and CDR2 is SMNVEV (reference sequence). This CDR3 comprises 17 residues. Between the trimmed V and J ends, which lost 1 base and 0 bases, there was a span of 13 bases. The CDR3 is CASSLYGFGSSYNEQFF. CDR3 nucleotide sequence: TGTGCCAGCAGTTTATACGGGTTCGGTAGCTCCTACAATGAGCAGTTCTTC.